One and the same sample provided the 20 T cell receptor beta chains below, sequenced in a study of blood T cell repertoires in COVID-19. The repertoire was sequenced with immunoSEQ multiplex PCR; TCRdb's copy has only in-frame clones and lacks some. The sample comprises approximately 200,000 clones, 85% to 90% of which are singletons, and roughly 2.8% rests with the top ten. Sequencing was done on a sample of peripheral blood. These receptors originate from a woman under 40 with active or convalescent COVID-19.

The chain is built from TRBV6-5 and TRBJ1-2; maybe TRBD1 (5 bases). Trimming took off 10 bases at V and 2 bases at J, with 17 bases between the two ends. The CDR3 contains 14 residues. Germline V gene data show CDR1 as MNHEY and CDR2 as SVGAGI. The CDR3 loop is CATWGVTDNYGYTF. The CDR3 bases are TGTGCCACCTGGGGGGTAACAGACAACTATGGCTACACCTTC.

This clone was recorded a few times. The V and J genes are TRBV29-1 and TRBJ1-1, with a possible D match to TRBD1 (5 bases). CDR1 SQVTM and CDR2 ANQGSEA come from the germline V gene. Trimming stripped 7 bases from V and 4 bases from J, with 19 bases between. The CDR3 has 14 residues. The CDR3 reads CSGTWGGRVTEAFF. In DNA form, the CDR3 reads TGCAGCGGAACCTGGGGAGGCAGGGTCACTGAAGCTTTCTTT. The full variable domain, rest sourced from reference TRBV29-1 and TRBJ1-1, is SAVISQKPSRDICQRGTSLTIQCQVDSQVTMMFWYRQQPGQSLTLIATANQGSEATYESGFVIDKFPISRPNLTFSTLTVSNMSPEDSSIYLCSGTWGGRVTEAFFGQGTRLTVV.

CDR3: CASSYTRREQETQYF. Written as DNA, the CDR3 is TGTGCCAGCAGCTACACCCGGCGGGAACAAGAGACCCAGTACTTC. The rearrangement joins TRBV7-6 to TRBJ2-5; weak D call: TRBD2 (6 bases). Germline loops: CDR1 SGHVS, CDR2 FNYEAQ. The CDR3 runs 15 residues. V was clipped by 4 bases and J by 2 bases, with 14 bases between them.

This clone was observed a handful of times. The chain links TRBV19 to TRBJ1-5, with TRBD1 as a possible D gene (5 bases). This CDR3 spans 14 amino acids. Germline V gene data show CDR1 as LNHDA and CDR2 as SQIVND (reference sequence). V lost 7 bases and J 3 bases, leaving 13 bases between the germline ends. The CDR3 region has the DNA TGTGCCAGTAACCCGCAGGGTACCAATCAGCCCCAGCATTTT. Translated, it gives CASNPQGTNQPQHF.

V usage is TRBV24-1 and J usage is TRBJ2-1; TRBD2 agrees at 8 bases. The germline CDR1 and CDR2 sequences are KGHDR and SFDVKD. After removal of 4 bases from V and 2 bases from J, the junction contained 6 bases not matched to a gene. This CDR3 region has 16 residues. The chain's CDR3 is CATSDLTSGPYNEQFF. The CDR3, as DNA: TGTGCCACCAGTGACCTAACTAGCGGACCCTACAATGAGCAGTTCTTC.

Notes on this clone: Germline and junction disagree at one end, which may indicate a read error. The chain couples TRBV7-6 to TRBJ2-7; a weak D match, TRBD2 (5 bases). The CDR3 totals 16 residues. Germline V gene lookup returns CDR1 SGHVS and CDR2 FNYEAQ. The CDR3 coding sequence is TGTGCCAGCAGCCTAGCCCCAGCCCGACCTGGGCACGAGCAGTACTTC. Protein sequence: CASSLAPARPGHEQYF.

This clone came up many times. The genes are TRBV5-8 and TRBJ2-7, with D unresolved. Germline V gene lookup returns CDR1 SGHTS and CDR2 YDEGEE. The CDR3 is 13 residues long. With 1 base removed from V and 3 bases from J, the gap between germline ends came to 8 bases. The DNA of the CDR3 is TGTGCCAGCAGCTTGACAGTCCGCTACGAGCAGTACTTC. Its translation: CASSLTVRYEQYF.

The chain combines TRBV7-6 with TRBJ1-1; 7 bases line up with TRBD1. Germline CDR1 and CDR2: SGHVS and FNYEAQ. The CDR3 length is 18 residues. The V segment lost 2 bases and the J segment 1 base; nucleotides outside the gene matches: 13. CDR3 in amino acids: CASSLSPYRGEGNTEAFF. The CDR3 DNA reads TGTGCCAGCAGCTTAAGTCCATACAGGGGCGAGGGGAACACTGAAGCTTTCTTT.

The genes are TRBV4-1 and TRBJ1-4, with 7 positions matching TRBD1. The CDR3 runs to 14 residues. Per the germline V gene, CDR1 is MGHRA and CDR2 is YSYEKL. V shed 4 bases, J shed 5 bases, and the junction held 4 bases outside the gene matches. The CDR3 DNA is TGCGCCAGCAGCCCGGGACAGCGGAATGAAAAACTGTTTTTT. Amino acid sequence: CASSPGQRNEKLFF.

The chain carries TRBV18 and TRBJ1-2, with TRBD1 matching 8 bases. V shed 2 bases and J 1 base; nucleotides not matched to a gene: 6. This CDR3 has 16 residues. Germline V CDR1 and CDR2: KGHSH, LQKENI. The CDR3 DNA reads TGTGCCAGCTCACCATGGACAGGGCGAGTTAACTATGGCTACACCTTC. It encodes CASSPWTGRVNYGYTF.

The rearrangement links TRBV9 to TRBJ1-4; no clear D gene. Trimming took off 3 bases at V and 0 bases at J, with 9 bases between the two ends. This CDR3 contains 15 residues. Per germline, CDR1 SGDLS and CDR2 YYNGEE. CDR3 loop: CASSAGFTTNEKLFF. CDR3 sequence (DNA): TGTGCCAGCAGCGCGGGGTTTACAACTAATGAAAAACTGTTTTTT.

This clone turned up a few times. The chain couples TRBV27 to TRBJ1-2; no reliable D call. Germline loops: CDR1 MNHEY, CDR2 SMNVEV (reference sequence). V lost 5 bases and J lost 6, with 16 bases in between. The length of the CDR3 is 14 residues. This chain's CDR3 is CASSPWRVSHGYTF. The CDR3 DNA reads TGTGCCAGCAGTCCCTGGAGGGTCAGCCATGGCTACACCTTC.

The gene calls are TRBV11-3 and TRBJ2-7, with D hard to call. CDR3 length: 13 residues. Germline CDR1 SGHNT, CDR2 YENEEA. V lost 6 bases and J 7 bases, leaving 16 bases between the germline ends. DNA for the CDR3: TGTGCCAGCAGTCACCTCGACTCGAATGAGCAGTACTTC. Its protein product is CASSHLDSNEQYF. Combining the CDR3 with reference TRBV11-3 and TRBJ2-7 gives the whole variable domain EAGVVQSPRYKIIEKKQPVAFWCNPISGHNTLYWYLQNLGQGPELLIRYENEEAVDDSQLPKDRFSAERLKGVDSTLKIQPAELGDSAVYLCASSHLDSNEQYFGPGTRLTVT.

The chain is built from TRBV24-1 and TRBJ2-4; TRBD1 might be the D (6 bases). The V gene lost 3 bases and the J gene lost 0 bases, with 20 bases spanning the gap. Germline V CDR1 and CDR2: KGHDR, SFDVKD. The CDR3 length is 19 residues. Written as DNA, the CDR3 is TGTGCCACCAGTGATCCGGACAGCTCGATCGTCCTAGCCAAAAACATTCAGTACTTC. Its translation is CATSDPDSSIVLAKNIQYF.

V gene TRBV18 combines with J gene TRBJ1-4; TRBD1 agrees at 7 bases. The CDR3 contains 19 residues. The V segment lost 5 bases and the J segment 1 base; nucleotides outside the gene matches: 16. Germline CDR1 is KGHSH and CDR2 is LQKENI. For the CDR3, the DNA is TGTGCCAGCTCATTCAAACAGGGGCCGCGTTCCCTAACTAATGAAAAACTGTTTTTT. It encodes CASSFKQGPRSLTNEKLFF.

This clone was seen just once. V gene TRBV18 combines with J gene TRBJ1-1; possibly TRBD1 for D (5 bases). Germline V gene lookup returns CDR1 KGHSH and CDR2 LQKENI. V lost 3 bases and J 5 bases, leaving 10 bases between the germline ends. The CDR3 loop spans 13 amino acids. In nucleotides, the CDR3 is TGTGCCAGCTCACCCGGGACTGGGACTGAAGCTTTCTTT. Translating gives CASSPGTGTEAFF. Drawing the rest from reference TRBV18 and TRBJ1-1, the complete variable domain is NAGVMQNPRHLVRRRGQEARLRCSPMKGHSHVYWYRQLPEEGLKFMVYLQKENIIDESGMPKERFSAEFPKEGPSILRIQQVVRGDSAAYFCASSPGTGTEAFFGQGTRLTVV.

V and J are TRBV14 and TRBJ1-2, with D tentatively TRBD1 (6 bases). Germline V gives CDR1 SGHDN, CDR2 FVKESK. The CDR3 runs to 16 residues. Between the trimmed V and J ends, which lost 4 bases and 4 bases, there was a span of 19 bases. This chain's CDR3 is CASSLTGDNDFYGYTF. The CDR3 region has the DNA TGTGCCAGCAGCCTGACTGGGGACAACGACTTCTATGGCTACACCTTC.

The V call is TRBV7-9, the J call TRBJ1-3, with D unclear. The CDR3 loop spans 13 amino acids. Per germline, CDR1 SEHNR and CDR2 FQNEAQ (reference sequence). V lost 11 bases and J 0 bases, leaving 11 bases between the germline ends. The CDR3 sequence is CARGNGSGNTIYF. CDR3 bases: TGTGCCCGCGGGAATGGCTCTGGAAACACCATATATTTT.

The V and J genes are TRBV4-1 and TRBJ1-2; D remains ambiguous. This CDR3 comprises 16 residues. The germline CDR1 and CDR2 sequences are MGHRA and YSYEKL. V lost 0 bases, J lost 7 bases, and 18 bases lay in between. CDR3 DNA: TGCGCCAGCAGCCAAGATAGAGGAGGGTTTCTCTCTGGCTACACCTTC. Encoded protein: CASSQDRGGFLSGYTF.

The J gene is TRBJ2-7, the V gene TRBV11-2, with TRBD2 matching 10 bases. Losses at the gene ends were 5 bases for V and 3 bases for J; bases not matched to a gene: 13. Germline-derived CDR1 and CDR2 are SGHAT and FQNNGV. The CDR3 runs 17 residues. The CDR3 DNA reads as TGTGCCAGCAGCCTGTCCGGACTAGCGGAGCCTAACTACGAGCAGTACTTC. It codes for CASSLSGLAEPNYEQYF.